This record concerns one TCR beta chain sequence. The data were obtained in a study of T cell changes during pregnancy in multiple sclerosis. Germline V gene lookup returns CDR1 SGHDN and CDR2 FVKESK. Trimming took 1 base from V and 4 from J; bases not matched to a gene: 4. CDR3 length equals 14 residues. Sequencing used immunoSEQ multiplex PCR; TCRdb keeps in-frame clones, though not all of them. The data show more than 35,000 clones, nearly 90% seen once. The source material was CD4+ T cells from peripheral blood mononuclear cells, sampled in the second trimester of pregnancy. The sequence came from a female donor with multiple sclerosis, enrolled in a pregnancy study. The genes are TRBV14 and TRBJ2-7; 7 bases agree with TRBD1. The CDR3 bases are TGTGCCAGCAGCCAAGGACAGGGATGGTACGAGCAGTACTTC. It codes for CASSQGQGWYEQYF.